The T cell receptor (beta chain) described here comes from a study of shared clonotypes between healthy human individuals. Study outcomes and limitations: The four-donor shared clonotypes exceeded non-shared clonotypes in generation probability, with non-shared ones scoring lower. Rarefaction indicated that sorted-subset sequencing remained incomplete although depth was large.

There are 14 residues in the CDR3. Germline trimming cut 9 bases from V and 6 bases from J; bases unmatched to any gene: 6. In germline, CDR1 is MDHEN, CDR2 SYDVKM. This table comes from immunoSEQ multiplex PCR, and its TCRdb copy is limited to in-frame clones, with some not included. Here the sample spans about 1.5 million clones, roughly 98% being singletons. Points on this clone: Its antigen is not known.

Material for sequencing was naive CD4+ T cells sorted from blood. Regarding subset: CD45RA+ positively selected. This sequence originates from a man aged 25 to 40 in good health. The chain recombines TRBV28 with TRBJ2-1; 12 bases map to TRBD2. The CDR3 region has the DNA TGTGCCAGTTTACTAGCGGGAGGTGGCAATGAGCAGTTCTTC. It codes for CASLLAGGGNEQFF.